The TCR beta chain described here comes from a study of cytomegalovirus exposure and HLA in healthy donors. Donors consisted of healthy bone marrow donors. These donors counted as nominally healthy when sampled, but unrecorded immune exposures were likely. As regards this clone: Antigen unknown.

Study-wide results and caveats: Overall, roughly 150 TCR beta chains were annotated as cytomegalovirus-associated. The study had only CMV serostatus as immune exposure information.

A multiplex PCR was run with 60 Vbeta primers and 13 Jbeta primers. Some clones are missing from TCRdb's copy, which holds only in-frame ones; the method was immunoSEQ multiplex PCR. Among about 140,000 clones listed, around 80% were seen once. Trimming removed 5 bases from V and 7 bases from J, with 15 bases in between. The CDR3 is made up of 13 amino acids. Germline lookup yields CDR1 MDHEN and CDR2 SYDVKM. Sequenced: PBMCs. The chain uses TRBV28 and TRBJ2-7; unclear D gene. The TCR was taken from a man in his thirties or forties in good health and CMV-seronegative. The CDR3 region has the DNA TGTGCCAGCAGTCCCCCGGGTGGATGGGAGCAGTACTTC. Translating gives CASSPPGGWEQYF.